Sequencing of this T cell receptor (beta chain) was carried out in a study of shared T cell receptors in the human thymus. Deletions cut 0 bases from V and 1 base from J, with 14 bases between. Germline CDR1 LGHNA, CDR2 YNFKEQ. CDR3 length: 17 residues. Assay: immunoSEQ multiplex PCR; the TCRdb copy retains only in-frame clones and omits some. The repertoire has hundreds of thousands of clones, approximately 87% of them found once; the top ten carry roughly 0.0097%. The same sample was also used in a study of human thymus T cells. That work adds: Finnish infants who were healthy and having corrective surgery for congenital heart defects made up the donors. Resections from corrective heart surgery provided thymus tissue. Usage of V and J genes appeared biased in thymic and blood repertoires. Overlap was high between thymic repertoires from unrelated individuals, as reported in related research.

Sequenced input: thymocytes. The clonotype was recovered from a boy under two years old with a congenital heart defect. J is TRBJ2-3 and V is TRBV4-2, with D possibly TRBD2 on 5 matching bases. The CDR3 loop reads CASSQDASSSRTDTQYF. The CDR3 DNA reads as TGTGCCAGCAGCCAAGATGCGTCTAGCAGCCGCACAGATACGCAGTATTTT.